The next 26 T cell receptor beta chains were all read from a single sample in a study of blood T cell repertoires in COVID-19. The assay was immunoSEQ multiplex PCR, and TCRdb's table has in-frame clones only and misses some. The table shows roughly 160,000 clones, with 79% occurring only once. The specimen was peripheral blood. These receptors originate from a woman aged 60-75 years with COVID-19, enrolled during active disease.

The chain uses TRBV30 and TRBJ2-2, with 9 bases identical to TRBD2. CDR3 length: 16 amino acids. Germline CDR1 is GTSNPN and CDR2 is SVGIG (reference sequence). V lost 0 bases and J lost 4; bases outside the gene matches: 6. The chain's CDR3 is CAWSVLAGGPTGELFF. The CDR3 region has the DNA TGTGCCTGGAGTGTACTGGCGGGAGGGCCCACCGGGGAGCTGTTTTTT.

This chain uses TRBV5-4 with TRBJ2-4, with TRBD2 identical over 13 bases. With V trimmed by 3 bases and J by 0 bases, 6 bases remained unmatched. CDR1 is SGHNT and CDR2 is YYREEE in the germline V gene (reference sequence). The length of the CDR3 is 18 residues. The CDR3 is CASSSRTSGGLAKNIQYF. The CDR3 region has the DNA TGTGCCAGCAGCTCCAGGACTAGCGGGGGCCTAGCCAAAAACATTCAGTACTTC.

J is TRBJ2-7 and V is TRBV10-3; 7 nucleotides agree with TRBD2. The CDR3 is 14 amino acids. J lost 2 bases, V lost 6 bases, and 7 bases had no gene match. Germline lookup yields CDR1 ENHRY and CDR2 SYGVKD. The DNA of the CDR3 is TGTGCCATCAGCACGAACGGGGGGACCTACGAGCAGTACGTC. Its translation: CAISTNGGTYEQYV.

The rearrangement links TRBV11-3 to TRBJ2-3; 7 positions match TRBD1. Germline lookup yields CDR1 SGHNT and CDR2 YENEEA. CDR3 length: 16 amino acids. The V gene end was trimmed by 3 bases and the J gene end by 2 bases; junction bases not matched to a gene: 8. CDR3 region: CASSLGTATNTDTQYF. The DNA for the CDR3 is TGTGCCAGCAGCTTGGGGACAGCCACCAACACAGATACGCAGTATTTT. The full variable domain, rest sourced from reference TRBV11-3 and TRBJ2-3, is EAGVVQSPRYKIIEKKQPVAFWCNPISGHNTLYWYLQNLGQGPELLIRYENEEAVDDSQLPKDRFSAERLKGVDSTLKIQPAELGDSAVYLCASSLGTATNTDTQYFGPGTRLTVL.

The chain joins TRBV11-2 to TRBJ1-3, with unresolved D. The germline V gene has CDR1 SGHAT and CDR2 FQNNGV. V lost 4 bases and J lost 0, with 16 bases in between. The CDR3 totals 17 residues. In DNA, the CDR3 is TGTGCCAGCAGCTCCATAATCGTCGGGAGCTCTGGAAACACCATATATTTT. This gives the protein CASSSIIVGSSGNTIYF.

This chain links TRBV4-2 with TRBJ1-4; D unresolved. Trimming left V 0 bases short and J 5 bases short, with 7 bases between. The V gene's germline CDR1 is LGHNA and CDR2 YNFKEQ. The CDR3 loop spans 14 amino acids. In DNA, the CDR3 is TGTGCCAGCAGCCAAGATCTCAGGAATGAAAAACTGTTTTTT. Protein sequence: CASSQDLRNEKLFF.

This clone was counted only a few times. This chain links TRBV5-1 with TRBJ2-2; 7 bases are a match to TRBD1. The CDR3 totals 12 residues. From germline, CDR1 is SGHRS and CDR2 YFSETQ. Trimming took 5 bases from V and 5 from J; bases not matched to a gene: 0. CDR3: CASRQGTGELFF. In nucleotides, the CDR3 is TGCGCCAGCAGACAGGGGACCGGGGAGCTGTTTTTT.

Here the CDR3 reads CASRRGQWSTIYF. The CDR3 bases are TGTGCCAGCAGGCGGGGCCAATGGAGCACCATATATTTT. The chain has TRBV28 and TRBJ1-3; the D gene is possibly TRBD1 (5 bases). This CDR3 spans 13 amino acids. Trimming stripped 6 bases from V and 9 bases from J, with 15 bases between. CDR1 is MDHEN and CDR2 is SYDVKM in the germline V gene.

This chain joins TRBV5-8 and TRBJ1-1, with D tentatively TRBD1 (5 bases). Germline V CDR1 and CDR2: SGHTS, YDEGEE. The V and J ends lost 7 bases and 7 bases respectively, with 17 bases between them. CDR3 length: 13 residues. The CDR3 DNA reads TGTGCCAGCCTAAGGGGTAAAGGATATGAAGCTTTCTTT. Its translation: CASLRGKGYEAFF.

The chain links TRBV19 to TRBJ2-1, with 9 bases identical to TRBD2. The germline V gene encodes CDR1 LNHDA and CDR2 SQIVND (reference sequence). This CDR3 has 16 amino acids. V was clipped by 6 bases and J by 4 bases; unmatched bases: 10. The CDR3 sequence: CASRVASGKIYNEQFF. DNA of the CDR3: TGTGCCAGTAGAGTGGCTAGCGGGAAAATTTACAATGAGCAGTTCTTC.

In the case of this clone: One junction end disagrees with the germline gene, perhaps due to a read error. CDR3 DNA sequence: TGTGCCAGCAGCTTGGGACAGGGGGCTGTCGGGAACTTC. Protein product: CASSLGQGAVGNF. V gene TRBV5-4 combines with J gene TRBJ2-7; 10 bases map to TRBD1. Germline V gene lookup returns CDR1 SGHNT and CDR2 YYREEE (reference sequence). This CDR3 contains 13 residues.

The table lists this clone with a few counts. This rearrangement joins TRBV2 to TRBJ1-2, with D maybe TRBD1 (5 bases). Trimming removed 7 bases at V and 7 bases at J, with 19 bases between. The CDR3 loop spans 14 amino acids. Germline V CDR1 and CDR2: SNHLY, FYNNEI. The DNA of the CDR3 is TGTGCCAGCACTGGAGGTAATCGGGGGACTGGCTACACCTTC. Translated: CASTGGNRGTGYTF.

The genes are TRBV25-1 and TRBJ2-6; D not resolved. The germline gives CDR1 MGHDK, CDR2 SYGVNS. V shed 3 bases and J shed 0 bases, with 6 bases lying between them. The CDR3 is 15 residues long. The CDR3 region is CASSDGVSGANVLTF. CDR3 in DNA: TGTGCCAGCAGTGATGGAGTCTCTGGGGCCAACGTCCTGACTTTC.

CDR3 in DNA: TGCGCCAGCAGCTTGCACCGGGACAGGGGGGCTGGGGCCAACGTCCTGACTTTC. It translates to CASSLHRDRGAGANVLTF. This rearrangement joins TRBV5-1 to TRBJ2-6, with 11 bases matching TRBD1. V was pared by 1 base and J by 2 bases, with 5 bases of the junction left unmatched. The V gene's germline CDR1 is SGHRS and CDR2 YFSETQ. The CDR3 contains 18 residues.

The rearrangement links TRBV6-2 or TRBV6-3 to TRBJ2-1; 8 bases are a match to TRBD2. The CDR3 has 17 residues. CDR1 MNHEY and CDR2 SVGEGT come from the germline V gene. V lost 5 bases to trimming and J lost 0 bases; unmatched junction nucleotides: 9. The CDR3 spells CASSPGGLAFSYNEQFF. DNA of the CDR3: TGTGCCAGCAGTCCCGGAGGACTAGCCTTCTCCTACAATGAGCAGTTCTTC.

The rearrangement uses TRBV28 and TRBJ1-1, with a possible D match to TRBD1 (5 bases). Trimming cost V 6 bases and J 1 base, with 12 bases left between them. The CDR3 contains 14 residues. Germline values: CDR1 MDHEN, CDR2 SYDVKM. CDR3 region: CASRPGGRNTEAFF. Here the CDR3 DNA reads TGTGCCAGCAGGCCCGGGGGGAGGAACACTGAAGCTTTCTTT.

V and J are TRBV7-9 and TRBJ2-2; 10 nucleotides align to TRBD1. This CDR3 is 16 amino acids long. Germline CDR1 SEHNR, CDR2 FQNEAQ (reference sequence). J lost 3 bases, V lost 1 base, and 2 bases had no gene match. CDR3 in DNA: TGTGCCAGCAGCTTAGGACAGGGGGCGGACACCGGGGAGCTGTTTTTT. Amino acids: CASSLGQGADTGELFF. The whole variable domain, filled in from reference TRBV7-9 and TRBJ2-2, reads DTGVSQNPRHKITKRGQNVTFRCDPISEHNRLYWYRQTLGQGPEFLTYFQNEAQLEKSRLLSDRFSAERPKGSFSTLEIQRTEQGDSAMYLCASSLGQGADTGELFFGEGSRLTVL.

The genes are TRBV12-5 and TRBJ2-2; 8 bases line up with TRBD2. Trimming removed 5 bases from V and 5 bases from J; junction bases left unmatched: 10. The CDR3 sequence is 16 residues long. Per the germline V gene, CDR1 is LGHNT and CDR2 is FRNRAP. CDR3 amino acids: CASGPGRGGPTGELFF. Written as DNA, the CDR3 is TGTGCTAGTGGTCCCGGTCGGGGGGGGCCTACCGGGGAGCTGTTTTTT.

The CDR3, as DNA: TGTGCCAGCAGCCAAGGCAGGGGGTTCGGAGAGACCCAGTACTTC. Translated, it gives CASSQGRGFGETQYF. The J gene is TRBJ2-5, the V gene TRBV14; 7 bases are a match to TRBD1. V shed 1 base, J shed 4 bases, and the junction held 6 bases outside the gene matches. Germline V lookup: CDR1 SGHDN, CDR2 FVKESK. This CDR3 spans 15 amino acids.

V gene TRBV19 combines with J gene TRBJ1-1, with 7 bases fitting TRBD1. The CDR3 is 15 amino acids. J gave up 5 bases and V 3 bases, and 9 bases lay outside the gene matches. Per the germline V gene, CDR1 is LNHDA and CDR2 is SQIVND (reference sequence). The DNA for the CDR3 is TGTGCCAGTAGTATGCAGGGGGTAACGAAGACTGAAGCTTTCTTT. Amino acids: CASSMQGVTKTEAFF. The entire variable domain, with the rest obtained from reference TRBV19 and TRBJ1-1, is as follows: DGGITQSPKYLFRKEGQNVTLSCEQNLNHDAMYWYRQDPGQGLRLIYYSQIVNDFQKGDIAEGYSVSREKKESFPLTVTSAQKNPTAFYLCASSMQGVTKTEAFFGQGTRLTVV.

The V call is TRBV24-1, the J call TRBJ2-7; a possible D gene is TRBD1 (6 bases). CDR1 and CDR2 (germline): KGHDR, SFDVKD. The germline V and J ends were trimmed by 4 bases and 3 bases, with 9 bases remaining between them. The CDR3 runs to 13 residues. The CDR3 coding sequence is TGTGCCACCAGTGACCCACAGGGCTACGAGCAGTACTTC. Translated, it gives CATSDPQGYEQYF.

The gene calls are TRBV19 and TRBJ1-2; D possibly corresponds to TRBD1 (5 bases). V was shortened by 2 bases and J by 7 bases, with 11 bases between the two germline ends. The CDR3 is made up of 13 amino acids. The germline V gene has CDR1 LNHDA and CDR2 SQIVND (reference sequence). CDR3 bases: TGTGCCAGTAGTATATCCCGGACACGTGGCTACACCTTC. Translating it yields CASSISRTRGYTF.

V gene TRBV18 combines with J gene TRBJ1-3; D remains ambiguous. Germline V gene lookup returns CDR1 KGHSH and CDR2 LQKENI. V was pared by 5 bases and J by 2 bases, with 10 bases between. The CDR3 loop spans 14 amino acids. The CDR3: CASSSGQTGNTIYF. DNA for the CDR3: TGTGCCAGCTCATCTGGTCAGACTGGAAACACCATATATTTT. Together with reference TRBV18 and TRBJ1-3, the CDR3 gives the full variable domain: NAGVMQNPRHLVRRRGQEARLRCSPMKGHSHVYWYRQLPEEGLKFMVYLQKENIIDESGMPKERFSAEFPKEGPSILRIQQVVRGDSAAYFCASSSGQTGNTIYFGEGSWLTVV.

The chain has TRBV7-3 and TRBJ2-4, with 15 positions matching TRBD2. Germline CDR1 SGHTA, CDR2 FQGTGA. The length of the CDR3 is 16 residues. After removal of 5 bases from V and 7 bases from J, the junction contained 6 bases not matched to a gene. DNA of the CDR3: TGTGCCAGCAGCCCTTCCGGACTAGCGGGAGGGAACATTCAGTACTTC. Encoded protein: CASSPSGLAGGNIQYF.

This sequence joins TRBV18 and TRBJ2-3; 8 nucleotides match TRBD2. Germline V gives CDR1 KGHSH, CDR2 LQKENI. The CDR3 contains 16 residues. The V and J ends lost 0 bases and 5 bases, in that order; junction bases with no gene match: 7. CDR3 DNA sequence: TGTGCCAGCTCACCACCCCGGGAGGGCATGGAAGATACGCAGTATTTT. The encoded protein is CASSPPREGMEDTQYF.

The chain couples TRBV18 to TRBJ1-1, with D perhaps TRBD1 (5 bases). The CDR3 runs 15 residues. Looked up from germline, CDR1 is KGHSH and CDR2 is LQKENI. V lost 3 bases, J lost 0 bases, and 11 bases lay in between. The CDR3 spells CASSPSGGVNTEAFF. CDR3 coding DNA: TGTGCCAGCTCACCCTCCGGAGGGGTGAACACTGAAGCTTTCTTT.